This TCR beta chain was recorded in a study of shared clonotypes between healthy human individuals. Study details: Samples came from a couple of female and a few male donors aged 18 to 49.

In the case of this clone: Its antigen remains unidentified.

Broader study findings: For naive CD4 cells, approximately 4.8% of clonotypes were shared across a handful of donors.

V lost 0 bases to trimming and J lost 3 bases, with 15 bases between them. Germline V CDR1 and CDR2: SGHNT, YYREEE (reference sequence). The length of the CDR3 is 16 residues. The material for each subset, its genomic DNA, was split evenly across several immunoSEQ plates. Produced via immunoSEQ multiplex PCR; TCRdb's table is partial and in-frame only. The sample consists of 1.6 million or so clones, 98% to 99% of them appearing once. This receptor was identified in a man in his thirties or forties in good health. Sequenced material: naive CD4+ T cells sorted from blood. Subset reported: CD45RA+ positively selected. The genes are TRBV5-4 and TRBJ1-1; D is perhaps TRBD1 (6 bases). CDR3 protein: CASSLGGASGDTEAFF. CDR3 DNA: TGTGCCAGCAGCTTGGGGGGGGCGTCGGGAGACACTGAAGCTTTCTTT.